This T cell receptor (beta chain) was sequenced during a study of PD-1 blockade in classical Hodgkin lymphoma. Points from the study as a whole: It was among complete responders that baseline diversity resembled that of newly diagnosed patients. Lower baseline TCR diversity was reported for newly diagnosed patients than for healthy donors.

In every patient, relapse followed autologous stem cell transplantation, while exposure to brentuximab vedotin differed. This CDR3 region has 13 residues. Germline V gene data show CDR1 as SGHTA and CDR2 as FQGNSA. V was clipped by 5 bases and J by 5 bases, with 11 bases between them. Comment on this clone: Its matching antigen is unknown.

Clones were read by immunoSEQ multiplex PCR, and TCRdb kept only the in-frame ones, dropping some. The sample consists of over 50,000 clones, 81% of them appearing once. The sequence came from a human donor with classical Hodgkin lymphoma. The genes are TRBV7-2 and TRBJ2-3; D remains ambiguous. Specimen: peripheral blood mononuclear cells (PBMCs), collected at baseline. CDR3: CASSPDLRDTQYF. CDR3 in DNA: TGTGCCAGCAGCCCGGACCTTCGAGATACGCAGTATTTT. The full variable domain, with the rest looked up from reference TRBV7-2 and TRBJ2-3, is GAGVSQSPSNKVTEKGKDVELRCDPISGHTALYWYRQSLGQGLEFLIYFQGNSAPDKSGLPSDRFSAERTGGSVSTLTIQRTQQEDSAVYLCASSPDLRDTQYFGPGTRLTVL.